The 27 T cell receptor beta chains below were found in one sample sequenced in a study of T cells after yellow fever vaccination. TCRdb re-derived calls from the 5' RACE reads in MiXCR, one entry per CDR3 protein. This table has 450,000 to 600,000 distinct CDR3 sequences, roughly 14% appearing once. The source was PBMCs, collected on the day of the yellow fever booster vaccination. These receptors all come from a man in his thirties or forties who received the YFV17D yellow fever vaccine.

V and J are TRBV20-1 and TRBJ2-2; D remains unclear. V lost 0 bases to trimming and J lost 7 bases, with 6 bases between them. This CDR3 comprises 12 residues. Germline V gene lookup returns CDR1 DFQATT and CDR2 SNEGSKA (reference sequence). CDR3 amino acids: CSAREGIGELFF. CDR3 nucleotide sequence: TGCAGTGCTAGAGAGGGGATCGGGGAGCTGTTTTTT.

This clonotype was picked up a small number of times. The chain recombines TRBV10-2 with TRBJ2-5, with 14 bases lining up with TRBD2. The CDR3 spans 15 residues. CDR1 is WSHSY and CDR2 is SAAADI in the germline V gene. V trimming: 10 bases; J trimming: 2 bases; junction bases outside the gene matches: 6. In nucleotides, the CDR3 is TGCGCCACCGGACTAGCGGGAGGCATACAAGAGACCCAGTACTTC. Its protein is CATGLAGGIQETQYF.

This clonotype appeared a few times. The V call is TRBV19, the J call TRBJ2-2; possibly TRBD2 for D (5 bases). This CDR3 has 14 amino acids. In germline, CDR1 is LNHDA, CDR2 SQIVND (reference sequence). The V end lost 7 bases, the J end lost 0 bases, and 9 bases lay between the germline ends. Here the CDR3 DNA reads TGTGCCAGTAATGGGCGGGCGAACACCGGGGAGCTGTTTTTT. Protein sequence: CASNGRANTGELFF.

The genes are TRBV20-1 and TRBJ2-1; TRBD2 is a possible D gene (6 bases). Germline V lookup: CDR1 DFQATT, CDR2 SNEGSKA (reference sequence). Trimming stripped 5 bases from V and 0 bases from J, with 11 bases between. CDR3 length: 14 residues. The CDR3 DNA reads TGCAGTGCTTTGCGGGGCGCCTCCTACAATGAGCAGTTCTTC. Its translation: CSALRGASYNEQFF.

There are a few counts of this clonotype. The genes are TRBV5-4 and TRBJ2-7, with D perhaps TRBD1 (6 bases). Looked up from germline, CDR1 is SGHNT and CDR2 is YYREEE (reference sequence). Trimming cost V 0 bases and J 5 bases, with 12 bases left between them. The CDR3 runs 14 residues. The CDR3 loop reads CASSLVQGSHEQYF. In DNA form, the CDR3 reads TGTGCCAGCAGCTTGGTACAGGGCAGCCACGAGCAGTACTTC.

The chain carries TRBV5-5 and TRBJ2-7, with 9 bases identical to TRBD2. V shed 3 bases, J shed 5 bases, and the junction held 15 bases outside the gene matches. The CDR3 spans 17 residues. CDR1 is SGHKS, CDR2 YYEKEE, per germline (reference sequence). CDR3 sequence: CASSYHESSGSIDEQYF. CDR3 bases: TGTGCCAGCAGCTACCATGAGAGTAGCGGGAGTATCGACGAGCAGTACTTC. Complete variable domain (other parts from reference TRBV5-5 and TRBJ2-7): DAGVTQSPTHLIKTRGQQVTLRCSPISGHKSVSWYQQVLGQGPQFIFQYYEKEERGRGNFPDRFSARQFPNYSSELNVNALLLGDSALYLCASSYHESSGSIDEQYFGPGTRLTVT.

The chain couples TRBV29-1 to TRBJ1-2; possibly TRBD1 for D (6 bases). Trimming cost V 2 bases and J 5 bases, with 15 bases left between them. The CDR3 has 14 amino acids. The germline V gene encodes CDR1 SQVTM and CDR2 ANQGSEA. In DNA form, the CDR3 reads TGCAGCGTTGAAACAGGGTCCCTTATATATGGCTACACCTTC. Its protein product is CSVETGSLIYGYTF.

This clonotype has at least ten counts. The chain carries TRBV12-3 or TRBV12-4 and TRBJ2-2, with 11 positions matching TRBD1. V lost 7 bases and J lost 6; bases outside the gene matches: 10. This CDR3 has 16 amino acids. The CDR3 DNA sequence: TGTGCCAGCACCAAATGGGGGGGACAGGGGGCCGGGGAGCTGTTTTTT. Its translation: CASTKWGGQGAGELFF.

CDR3 nucleotides: TGTGCCTGGAGGCCAGGGAACACCGGGGAGCTGTTTTTT. Translating gives CAWRPGNTGELFF. This chain uses TRBV30 with TRBJ2-2, with D unresolved. The CDR3 loop spans 13 amino acids. Germline values: CDR1 GTSNPN, CDR2 SVGIG (reference sequence). The V end was cut by 3 bases, the J end by 1 base, with 6 bases between.

This rearrangement joins TRBV7-6 to TRBJ2-2, with D uncertain. Germline V gives CDR1 SGHVS, CDR2 FNYEAQ. The CDR3 is made up of 12 amino acids. V lost 6 bases and J 4 bases, leaving 6 bases between the germline ends. For the CDR3, the DNA is TGTGCCAGCAGGGGTGTCACCGGGGAGCTGTTTTTT. Amino acid sequence: CASRGVTGELFF.

The genes are TRBV28 and TRBJ2-1; TRBD2 aligns across 12 bases. The CDR3 consists of 16 residues. The germline V gene has CDR1 MDHEN and CDR2 SYDVKM. V dropped 7 bases and J dropped 2; count of bases not matched to a gene: 6. This CDR3 reads CASTPLAGGTYNEQFF. The DNA for the CDR3 is TGTGCCAGCACCCCCCTAGCGGGAGGGACCTACAATGAGCAGTTCTTC. Drawing the rest from reference TRBV28 and TRBJ2-1, the complete variable domain is DVKVTQSSRYLVKRTGEKVFLECVQDMDHENMFWYRQDPGLGLRLIYFSYDVKMKEKGDIPEGYSVSREKKERFSLILESASTNQTSMYLCASTPLAGGTYNEQFFGPGTRLTVL.

The V gene is TRBV7-8, the J gene TRBJ1-2; D possibly corresponds to TRBD1 (6 bases). CDR1 is SGHVS and CDR2 is FQNEAQ in the germline V gene. The germline V and J ends were trimmed by 2 bases and 2 bases, with 9 bases remaining between them. The CDR3 is 14 residues long. The CDR3, as DNA: TGTGCCAGCAGCTTAAAAGGACAGAACTATGGCTACACCTTC. Translating gives CASSLKGQNYGYTF.

This clonotype has just a few counts. The V call is TRBV20-1, the J call TRBJ2-3, with 16 bases fitting TRBD2. In germline, CDR1 is DFQATT, CDR2 SNEGSKA (reference sequence). V was clipped by 3 bases and J by 4 bases; unmatched bases: 4. The CDR3 is 16 residues long. This chain's CDR3 is CSAREGTSGRADTQYF. The CDR3, as DNA: TGCAGTGCTAGGGAAGGGACTAGCGGGAGGGCAGATACGCAGTATTTT.

This chain joins TRBV19 and TRBJ2-1; 7 positions match TRBD1. Germline V CDR1 and CDR2: LNHDA, SQIVND (reference sequence). The CDR3 is 12 amino acids. V dropped 4 bases and J dropped 10; count of bases not matched to a gene: 4. CDR3 sequence reads: CASSKTGLEQFF. CDR3 DNA sequence: TGTGCCAGTAGTAAGACAGGGTTAGAGCAGTTCTTC. The entire variable domain, with the rest obtained from reference TRBV19 and TRBJ2-1, is as follows: DGGITQSPKYLFRKEGQNVTLSCEQNLNHDAMYWYRQDPGQGLRLIYYSQIVNDFQKGDIAEGYSVSREKKESFPLTVTSAQKNPTAFYLCASSKTGLEQFFGPGTRLTVL.

This clonotype has just a few counts. The rearrangement links TRBV7-2 to TRBJ1-5; weak D call: TRBD1 (6 bases). The CDR3 consists of 14 residues. CDR1 and CDR2 from the germline V gene are SGHTA and FQGNSA. The V gene lost 0 bases and the J gene lost 5 bases, with 8 bases spanning the gap. CDR3 sequence: CASSLAGADQPQHF. CDR3 in DNA: TGTGCCAGCAGCTTAGCGGGGGCCGATCAGCCCCAGCATTTT.

This clonotype was counted only a few times. CDR3 in amino acids: CASSSRAGTSTDTQYF. The DNA for the CDR3 is TGCGCCAGCAGCTCCAGGGCCGGGACTAGCACAGATACGCAGTATTTT. J is TRBJ2-3 and V is TRBV5-1, with D possibly being TRBD2 (6 bases). V shed 3 bases and J shed 0 bases, with 14 bases lying between them. The CDR3 is 16 amino acids. The germline gives CDR1 SGHRS, CDR2 YFSETQ.

This clonotype was seen more than once but under ten times. This chain connects TRBV5-1 to TRBJ2-3, with D tentatively TRBD1 (6 bases). The V end lost 5 bases, the J end lost 6 bases, and 16 bases lay between the germline ends. The CDR3 is made up of 14 amino acids. Germline CDR1 reads SGHRS; CDR2 reads YFSETQ. The CDR3 sequence: CASSLLGAGDTQYF. The CDR3 region has the DNA TGCGCCAGCAGTTTGCTGGGGGCCGGGGATACGCAGTATTTT.

This clonotype was recorded a few times. V and J are TRBV4-2 and TRBJ2-7, with 12 bases matching TRBD2. The CDR3 is 16 residues long. Germline V gives CDR1 LGHNA, CDR2 YNFKEQ. The V and J ends lost 1 base and 3 bases, in that order; junction bases with no gene match: 4. CDR3 amino acids: CASSQGTSGMIYEQYF. CDR3 DNA: TGTGCCAGCAGCCAAGGGACTAGCGGGATGATCTACGAGCAGTACTTC.

The CDR3 reads CSASGGTGASNEQFF. The CDR3 DNA reads TGCAGTGCTAGCGGGGGGACAGGGGCTTCCAATGAGCAGTTCTTC. The V gene is TRBV20-1, the J gene TRBJ2-1, with TRBD1 identical over 10 bases. V trimming: 3 bases; J trimming: 6 bases; junction bases outside the gene matches: 8. The CDR3 loop spans 15 amino acids. Germline V gene lookup returns CDR1 DFQATT and CDR2 SNEGSKA (reference sequence).

This clonotype has just a few counts. This chain connects TRBV12-3 or TRBV12-4 to TRBJ2-7, with TRBD2 matching over 8 bases. J lost 11 bases, V lost 1 base, and 10 bases had no gene match. The CDR3 totals 14 residues. The CDR3, as DNA: TGTGCCAGCAGTTTAGGACTAGCGCTCGGGGACAAGTACTTC. Amino acids: CASSLGLALGDKYF.

This clonotype was seen a handful of times. The chain is built from TRBV7-2 and TRBJ2-1, with D hard to call. Per germline, CDR1 SGHTA and CDR2 FQGNSA. Trimming cost V 3 bases and J 8 bases, with 14 bases left between them. The CDR3 consists of 14 residues. CDR3 in amino acids: CASSFRTVAHEQFF. The CDR3 bases are TGTGCCAGCAGCTTCCGGACCGTGGCGCATGAGCAGTTCTTC.

This clonotype was seen only a few times. The chain has TRBV15 and TRBJ2-3; no firm D call. V lost 1 base to trimming and J lost 4 bases, with 12 bases between them. The CDR3 extends over 15 amino acids. Germline V CDR1 and CDR2: LNHNV, YYDKDF (reference sequence). The CDR3 protein is CATSRVDPKADTQYF. CDR3 in DNA: TGTGCCACCAGCAGAGTTGACCCAAAGGCAGATACGCAGTATTTT.

A few counts support this clonotype. The chain links TRBV6-5 to TRBJ2-1, with 7 bases matching TRBD1. CDR3 size: 13 residues. CDR1 and CDR2 from the germline V gene are MNHEY and SVGAGI. Germline trimming cut 0 bases from V and 8 bases from J; bases unmatched to any gene: 1. The CDR3 region has the DNA TGTGCCAGCAGTTACTCAGGGGGCTATGAGCAGTTCTTC. Translating it yields CASSYSGGYEQFF.

This clonotype occurred a few times. V is TRBV29-1 and J is TRBJ2-7, with D possibly being TRBD1 (6 bases). The V and J ends lost 6 bases and 0 bases respectively, with 12 bases between them. The CDR3 sequence is 13 residues long. Germline V gives CDR1 SQVTM, CDR2 ANQGSEA. CDR3 nucleotide sequence: TGCAGCGTAAGACAGGAGAGCTCCTACGAGCAGTACTTC. It specifies CSVRQESSYEQYF.

This clonotype appeared a few times. The chain has TRBV15 and TRBJ2-1, with D perhaps TRBD1 (6 bases). The ends were cut back, 1 base at V and 3 bases at J, with 16 bases in the middle. This CDR3 is 17 amino acids long. Germline CDR1 and CDR2: LNHNV and YYDKDF (reference sequence). Written as DNA, the CDR3 is TGTGCCACCAGCAGAGGGAAGGGGACAACCTACTACAATGAGCAGTTCTTC. Protein sequence: CATSRGKGTTYYNEQFF.

J is TRBJ1-1 and V is TRBV18, with 7 bases lining up with TRBD1. Unmatched junction bases numbered 8, after V lost 2 bases and J lost 5 bases. The CDR3 covers 15 residues. CDR1 is KGHSH and CDR2 is LQKENI in the germline V gene. The CDR3 loop is CASSPEPPGQTEAFF. The CDR3 nucleotides are TGTGCCAGCTCACCAGAGCCTCCGGGACAGACTGAAGCTTTCTTT.

V usage is TRBV5-1 and J usage is TRBJ2-2; TRBD1 is a possible D gene (5 bases). The V and J ends lost 2 bases and 4 bases respectively, with 9 bases between them. This CDR3 is 14 amino acids long. CDR1 is SGHRS, CDR2 YFSETQ, per germline. Here the CDR3 DNA reads TGCGCCAGCAGCTTTCAGGGTTCCACCGGGGAGCTGTTTTTT. Its protein product is CASSFQGSTGELFF.